A selection of T cell receptor beta chains follows, all from one sample in a study of blood T cell repertoires in COVID-19. Measured with immunoSEQ multiplex PCR; TCRdb has only the in-frame clones, and not every one. The sample has under 450,000 clones; 88% are singletons. Sequenced input: peripheral blood. These receptors originate from a woman in her 50s with COVID-19, enrolled during active disease. Each CDR3 is given with its conserved first and last residue. D genes are given only for firm matches. Clone sizes are given selectively: once, few, many, or a class where the clone is expanded.

v_gene: TRBV18; j_gene: TRBJ1-6; d_gene: TRBD1; abundance: once; CDR3nt: TGTGCCAGACGACTGCTACTAGCGGGACAGGGGGTTAGTACCTATAATTCACCCCTCCACTTT; CDR3aa: CARRLLLAGQGVSTYNSPLHF
v_gene: TRBV7-2; j_gene: TRBJ2-2; d_gene: -; abundance: -; CDR3nt: TGTGCCAGCAGCCAAGGCAGGGGGGACGGCGGGGAGCTGTTTTTT; CDR3aa: CASSQGRGDGGELFF
v_gene: TRBV11-2; j_gene: TRBJ1-2; d_gene: TRBD1; abundance: -; CDR3nt: TGTGCCAGCAGCTTGGACAGGGGAGGGGGCTACACCTTC; CDR3aa: CASSLDRGGGYTF
v_gene: TRBV9; j_gene: TRBJ1-2; d_gene: TRBD1; abundance: -; CDR3nt: TGTGCCAGCAGCGTAGCCGAGACAGGGGACTTTAACTATGGCTACACCTTC; CDR3aa: CASSVAETGDFNYGYTF
v_gene: TRBV6-1; j_gene: TRBJ1-5; d_gene: -; abundance: -; CDR3nt: TGTGCCAGCAGTGAATACGGGGCAGGAGGGGACAATCAGCCCCAGCATTTT; CDR3aa: CASSEYGAGGDNQPQHF
v_gene: TRBV3-1/TRBV3-2; j_gene: TRBJ1-1; d_gene: -; abundance: -; CDR3nt: TGTGCCAGCAGCCAAGTTCCCCAGGTGACTGAAGCTTTCTTT; CDR3aa: CASSQVPQVTEAFF
v_gene: TRBV6-5; j_gene: TRBJ2-1; d_gene: TRBD2; abundance: -; CDR3nt: TGTGCCAGCAGCCGGGGGACTACAACCTACAATGAGCAGTTCTTC; CDR3aa: CASSRGTTTYNEQFF
v_gene: TRBV5-1; j_gene: TRBJ1-1; d_gene: TRBD1; abundance: -; CDR3nt: TGCGCCAGCAGCCTAACCGGGACAGCGAACACTGAAGCTTTCTTT; CDR3aa: CASSLTGTANTEAFF
v_gene: TRBV7-9; j_gene: TRBJ1-1; d_gene: TRBD1; abundance: -; CDR3nt: TGTGCCATCGGACAGGGGGCGGTGAACACTGAAGCTTTCTTT; CDR3aa: CAIGQGAVNTEAFF
v_gene: TRBV19; j_gene: TRBJ2-1; d_gene: TRBD1; abundance: -; CDR3nt: TGTGCCAGTAGTACCCGACAGGGTAGGGCCAACAATGAGCAGTTCTTC; CDR3aa: CASSTRQGRANNEQFF
v_gene: TRBV12-5; j_gene: TRBJ1-3; d_gene: TRBD1; abundance: -; CDR3nt: TGTGCTAGTGGTTTACCCCGGACAGGCCTTATCCTCTCTGGAAACACCATATATTTT; CDR3aa: CASGLPRTGLILSGNTIYF
v_gene: TRBV5-1; j_gene: TRBJ1-3; d_gene: -; abundance: few; CDR3nt: TGCGCCAGCAGCTTGTCTTACTCCTCTGGAAACACCATATATTTT; CDR3aa: CASSLSYSSGNTIYF
v_gene: TRBV18; j_gene: TRBJ1-1; d_gene: TRBD1; abundance: -; CDR3nt: TGTGCCAGCTCACCGACAGGGGGTTGGAACACTGAAGCTTTCTTT; CDR3aa: CASSPTGGWNTEAFF
v_gene: TRBV12-5; j_gene: TRBJ2-1; d_gene: -; abundance: -; CDR3nt: TGTGCTAGTGGTTTGGTACCGAGCTCCTACAATGAGCAGTTCTTC; CDR3aa: CASGLVPSSYNEQFF
v_gene: TRBV2; j_gene: TRBJ2-7; d_gene: TRBD2; abundance: -; CDR3nt: TGTGCCAGCCTAGCGGAGCCTTCCTACGAGCAGTACTTC; CDR3aa: CASLAEPSYEQYF
v_gene: TRBV18; j_gene: TRBJ1-2; d_gene: TRBD1; abundance: few; CDR3nt: TGTGCCAGCTCACGACTCCCGGGACAGGGTCCCAACTATGGCTACACCTTC; CDR3aa: CASSRLPGQGPNYGYTF
v_gene: TRBV2; j_gene: TRBJ1-3; d_gene: -; abundance: -; CDR3nt: TGTGCCAGCAGTCAACCTCGGGTGACTGGAAACACCATATATTTT; CDR3aa: CASSQPRVTGNTIYF
v_gene: TRBV7-9; j_gene: TRBJ1-2; d_gene: -; abundance: -; CDR3nt: TGTGCCAGCAGCTTCCCTCAGGGGCATGGCTACACCTTC; CDR3aa: CASSFPQGHGYTF
v_gene: TRBV19; j_gene: TRBJ2-3; d_gene: -; abundance: -; CDR3nt: TGTGCCAGTAGTATTCCGGGGACAGATACGCAGTATTTT; CDR3aa: CASSIPGTDTQYF
v_gene: TRBV5-1; j_gene: TRBJ2-1; d_gene: TRBD2; abundance: -; CDR3nt: TGCGCCAGCAGCCCCGAGGGGTTCGGGGGGGCCGGGAATGAGCAGTTCTTC; CDR3aa: CASSPEGFGGAGNEQFF
v_gene: TRBV27; j_gene: TRBJ2-7; d_gene: TRBD1; abundance: -; CDR3nt: TGTGCCAGCAGTTTAACCGGGACAGGGCCCTACGAGCAGTACTTC; CDR3aa: CASSLTGTGPYEQYF
v_gene: TRBV19; j_gene: TRBJ2-5; d_gene: TRBD1; abundance: -; CDR3nt: TGTGCCAGTAGTGCCCAGGGGGCTGGAGAGACCCAGTACTTC; CDR3aa: CASSAQGAGETQYF
v_gene: TRBV19; j_gene: TRBJ2-1; d_gene: TRBD2; abundance: -; CDR3nt: TGTGCCAGTAGTAAGACTAGCGGGGAACACAATGAGCAGTTCTTC; CDR3aa: CASSKTSGEHNEQFF
v_gene: TRBV28; j_gene: TRBJ2-7; d_gene: -; abundance: -; CDR3nt: TGTGCCAGCAGTCTCCAAATCACAGGGAGCCCATCCTACGAGCAGTACTTC; CDR3aa: CASSLQITGSPSYEQYF
v_gene: TRBV6-5; j_gene: TRBJ1-3; d_gene: -; abundance: -; CDR3nt: TGTGCCAGCAGGCTCAAGGGGCTAGAAGGAAACACCATATATTTT; CDR3aa: CASRLKGLEGNTIYF
v_gene: TRBV5-6; j_gene: TRBJ1-6; d_gene: -; abundance: once; CDR3nt: TGTGCCAGCAGCTTGGCCGGTGGAGGGAGTAATTCACCCCTCCACTTT; CDR3aa: CASSLAGGGSNSPLHF
v_gene: TRBV5-1; j_gene: TRBJ1-3; d_gene: -; abundance: -; CDR3nt: TGCGCCAGCAGCTTGGAGCCCTCTGGAAACACCATATATTTT; CDR3aa: CASSLEPSGNTIYF
v_gene: TRBV2; j_gene: TRBJ2-5; d_gene: -; abundance: -; CDR3nt: TGTGCCAGCACCCCGAGCGATTTCCAAGAGACCCAGTACTTC; CDR3aa: CASTPSDFQETQYF
v_gene: TRBV19; j_gene: TRBJ1-5; d_gene: TRBD1; abundance: -; CDR3nt: TGTGCCAGTAGTGCTACAGGGGCGAGCAATCAGCCCCAGCATTTT; CDR3aa: CASSATGASNQPQHF
v_gene: TRBV9; j_gene: TRBJ2-1; d_gene: TRBD2; abundance: -; CDR3nt: TGTGCCAGCAGCCCCACCGGGAGGGGGTCTAACTACAATGAGCAGTTCTTC; CDR3aa: CASSPTGRGSNYNEQFF
v_gene: TRBV30; j_gene: TRBJ1-1; d_gene: TRBD1; abundance: -; CDR3nt: TGTGCCTGGAGTGCGACCCGACAGGGTGAAGCTTTCTTT; CDR3aa: CAWSATRQGEAFF
v_gene: TRBV30; j_gene: TRBJ1-3; d_gene: TRBD1; abundance: -; CDR3nt: TGTGCCTGGAGCCCAGTCAGATTCAGGGGGCCGGGAAACACCATATATTTT; CDR3aa: CAWSPVRFRGPGNTIYF